Listed below are T cell receptor beta chains from one sample, sequenced in a study of T cell repertoires in cytomegalovirus infection. For these receptors, no antigen is known. Via MiXCR, TCRdb re-called the reads, giving one row per CDR3 protein. This sample has around 140,000 distinct CDR3 sequences, with roughly 32% found just once. The sample in question was CD8+ T cells from cultured PBMCs, obtained from culture after CMV antigen stimulation. These receptors were collected from a human donor in good health (CMV status not recorded). Some clones in this sample may be carry-over from other donors' samples. The CDR3 runs from the conserved cysteine through the conserved F or W. The D gene is left open where the match is weak. Rows may omit the clone size; those that give it use once, few, many or a size class.

few	-	TRBV3-1	TRBJ1-3	CASSPDTTRGNTIYF	TGTGCCAGCAGCCCGGACACTACCAGGGGAAACACCATATATTTT
few	-	TRBV7-9	TRBJ2-1	CASTPMGAPYNEQFF	TGTGCCAGCACCCCGATGGGGGCGCCCTACAATGAGCAGTTCTTC
-	-	TRBV2	TRBJ1-4	CASIRGEKLFF	TGTGCCAGCATAAGGGGTGAAAAACTGTTTTTT
few	-	TRBV11-1	TRBJ2-1	CASSFWGLDEQFF	TGTGCCAGCAGCTTCTGGGGGCTCGATGAGCAGTTCTTC
-	TRBD1	TRBV27	TRBJ1-1	CASSLSDRGNTEAFF	TGTGCCAGCAGTTTATCGGACAGGGGAAACACTGAAGCTTTCTTT
once	-	TRBV4-1	TRBJ1-2	CASSQGGGYGYTF	TGCGCCAGCAGCCAGGGAGGGGGCTATGGCTACACCTTC
-	-	TRBV28	TRBJ1-5	CATGQGGNQPQHF	TGTGCCACCGGCCAGGGAGGCAATCAGCCCCAGCATTTT
-	-	TRBV12-5	TRBJ2-1	CASGGHPTNEQFF	TGTGCCTCGGGGGGACACCCTACCAATGAGCAGTTCTTC
-	-	TRBV6-5	TRBJ2-4	CASSYSISGNIQYF	TGTGCCAGCAGTTACTCCATATCTGGGAACATTCAGTACTTC
few	TRBD1	TRBV7-3	TRBJ2-3	CASSYTGAADTQYF	TGTGCCAGCAGCTACACAGGGGCCGCAGATACGCAGTATTTT
many	-	TRBV7-2	TRBJ1-2	CASSLERGFGYTF	TGTGCCAGCAGCTTAGAGAGGGGCTTTGGCTACACCTTC
-	-	TRBV4-1	TRBJ1-3	CASSQGRAGNTIYF	TGCGCCAGCAGCCAAGGCAGGGCTGGAAACACCATATATTTT
few	-	TRBV12-5	TRBJ2-1	CASGSVGTLYNEQFF	TGTGCTAGTGGTTCGGTCGGGACACTATACAATGAGCAGTTCTTC
-	-	TRBV2	TRBJ1-3	CASIGGANTIYF	TGTGCCAGCATCGGTGGAGCAAACACCATATATTTT
-	TRBD1	TRBV7-9	TRBJ1-2	CASSATGGEDYGYTF	TGTGCCAGCAGCGCCACAGGGGGCGAGGACTATGGCTACACCTTC
few	-	TRBV20-1	TRBJ2-1	CSASPLTSSHYNEQFF	TGCAGTGCTAGCCCGCTGACTAGTTCTCATTACAATGAGCAGTTCTTC
-	-	TRBV4-2	TRBJ2-1	CASSQDYQSSYNEQFF	TGTGCCAGCAGCCAAGATTACCAGAGCTCCTACAATGAGCAGTTCTTC